The following is a T cell receptor beta chain sequence with its context. Antigen specificity is unknown. The primer mix had 60 Vbeta and 13 Jbeta primers. TCRdb's table, derived via immunoSEQ multiplex PCR, lists solely in-frame clones and lacks some. The sample includes approximately 140,000 clones. From germline, CDR1 is LNHDA and CDR2 SQIVND (reference sequence). The CDR3 spans 15 residues. Trimming cost V 4 bases and J 5 bases; bases outside gene matches: 7. This entry comes from a study of cytomegalovirus exposure and HLA in healthy donors. Study-level background: Earlier, 180 million or so T cells were analyzed, and 117 million unique TCR beta sequences were found among them.

The study's findings and limits: The listing of 150 or so TCR beta chains classed them as cytomegalovirus-associated. It was reported that the classifier diagnosed cytomegalovirus status with high specificity and sensitivity in both the original and validation cohorts.

The sequenced material came from PBMCs. The chain has TRBV19 and TRBJ1-5; TRBD1 agrees at 8 bases. This clonotype originated in a woman aged 40 to 55 in good health and CMV-seronegative. The CDR3 loop reads CASSTGGAGDQPQHF. The CDR3 nucleotides read TGTGCCAGTAGTACAGGGGGCGCGGGCGATCAGCCCCAGCATTTT.